A selection of T cell receptor beta chains follows, all from one sample in a study of memory CD4+ T cells and cytomegalovirus serostatus. Assay: immunoSEQ multiplex PCR; the TCRdb copy retains only in-frame clones and omits some. In the table there are approximately 61,000 clones, roughly 80% of which are singletons. The source material was memory CD4+ T cells from blood. These receptor sequences come from an adult in good health and CMV-seronegative. Some clones in this sample may be carry-over from other donors' samples. The CDR3 runs from the conserved cysteine through the conserved F or W. Fields, in order: D gene, clone size, J gene, V gene, CDR3 DNA, CDR3 protein. A D gene is named only where the DNA matches it firmly. Only some rows state a clone size, as once, few, many or a class for expanded clones.

d_gene: TRBD2; abundance: -; j_gene: TRBJ2-2; v_gene: TRBV5-6; CDR3nt: TGTGCCAGCAGCCGGGGGTCAGCGGGAGGCCGGTACCCCCCCGGGGAGCTGTTTTTT; CDR3aa: CASSRGSAGGRYPPGELFF
d_gene: -; abundance: -; j_gene: TRBJ1-5; v_gene: TRBV10-3; CDR3nt: TGTGCCATCAGTGAGTCGAATCAGCCCCAGCATTTT; CDR3aa: CAISESNQPQHF
d_gene: TRBD2; abundance: -; j_gene: TRBJ2-7; v_gene: TRBV2; CDR3nt: TGTGCCAGCAGTGACGCTAGCGGGAAGACAAAGCAGTACTTC; CDR3aa: CASSDASGKTKQYF
d_gene: TRBD2; abundance: -; j_gene: TRBJ2-5; v_gene: TRBV18; CDR3nt: TGTGCCAGCTCCCCCCGGCGACTAGCGAACCAAGAGACCCAGTACTTC; CDR3aa: CASSPRRLANQETQYF
d_gene: -; abundance: once; j_gene: TRBJ2-3; v_gene: TRBV6-6; CDR3nt: TGTGCCAGCAGTTACAGACTAGGTGGAACAGATACGCAGTATTTT; CDR3aa: CASSYRLGGTDTQYF
d_gene: -; abundance: -; j_gene: TRBJ1-1; v_gene: TRBV5-4; CDR3nt: TGTGCCAGCCTCACTCCGACAGCGAACACTGAAGCTTTCTTT; CDR3aa: CASLTPTANTEAFF
d_gene: TRBD1; abundance: -; j_gene: TRBJ1-3; v_gene: TRBV10-3; CDR3nt: TGTGCCATAGCCGGGACAGAGTCTGGAAACACCATATATTTT; CDR3aa: CAIAGTESGNTIYF
d_gene: -; abundance: -; j_gene: TRBJ1-2; v_gene: TRBV7-6; CDR3nt: TGTGCCAGCAGCCCCCCAGGGTGGAGAGCTAACTATGGCTACACCTTC; CDR3aa: CASSPPGWRANYGYTF
d_gene: -; abundance: -; j_gene: TRBJ1-2; v_gene: TRBV2; CDR3nt: TGTGCCAGCAGTTACTCAGGGGAGCCGGCCTATGGCTACACCTTC; CDR3aa: CASSYSGEPAYGYTF
d_gene: -; abundance: once; j_gene: TRBJ2-7; v_gene: TRBV27; CDR3nt: TGTGCCAGCAGTTACGGAGGGGGCGACGAGCAGTACTTC; CDR3aa: CASSYGGGDEQYF
d_gene: -; abundance: -; j_gene: TRBJ2-5; v_gene: TRBV11-2; CDR3nt: TGTGCCAGCAGCAGGGGAGGTGTAGCGCAAGAGACCCAGTACTTC; CDR3aa: CASSRGGVAQETQYF
d_gene: -; abundance: -; j_gene: TRBJ2-2; v_gene: TRBV19; CDR3nt: TGTGCCATTCACACGGGCACCGGGGAGCTGTTTTTT; CDR3aa: CAIHTGTGELFF
d_gene: -; abundance: -; j_gene: TRBJ2-2; v_gene: TRBV10-1; CDR3nt: TGCGCCAGCAGTGAGCAAAGGTCCGGGGAGCTGTTTTTT; CDR3aa: CASSEQRSGELFF
d_gene: -; abundance: -; j_gene: TRBJ2-3; v_gene: TRBV5-1; CDR3nt: TGCGCCAGCAGCCCCCTTTCGCGAGCTAACACAGATACGCAGTATTTT; CDR3aa: CASSPLSRANTDTQYF
d_gene: TRBD1; abundance: -; j_gene: TRBJ1-4; v_gene: TRBV9; CDR3nt: TGTGCCAGCAGCCCCCGACAGACAGGGCAGAATGAAAAACTGTTTTTT; CDR3aa: CASSPRQTGQNEKLFF
d_gene: -; abundance: -; j_gene: TRBJ2-2; v_gene: TRBV5-6; CDR3nt: TGTGCCAGCAGCTTGGCGCACAGGGTGGAAACGGGGGAGCTGTTTTTT; CDR3aa: CASSLAHRVETGELFF
d_gene: TRBD2; abundance: -; j_gene: TRBJ2-1; v_gene: TRBV11-2; CDR3nt: TGTGCCAGCAGCTTAGGGCAGCGGGGACCCTACAATGAGCAGTTCTTC; CDR3aa: CASSLGQRGPYNEQFF
d_gene: -; abundance: -; j_gene: TRBJ2-1; v_gene: TRBV4-3; CDR3nt: TGCGCCAGCAGCCAAGTTCTTAACAATGAGCAGTTCTTC; CDR3aa: CASSQVLNNEQFF
d_gene: -; abundance: -; j_gene: TRBJ2-2; v_gene: TRBV11-3; CDR3nt: TGTGCCAGCAGCCTAGCAGGGGTTACCGGGGAGCTGTTTTTT; CDR3aa: CASSLAGVTGELFF
d_gene: -; abundance: -; j_gene: TRBJ2-5; v_gene: TRBV10-3; CDR3nt: TGTGCCATCAGTGAGTCCGACCCCCAGGGCGGGACCCAGTACTTC; CDR3aa: CAISESDPQGGTQYF
d_gene: -; abundance: -; j_gene: TRBJ2-5; v_gene: TRBV11-3; CDR3nt: TGTGCCAGCAGCTTCTCGGCGCTAGAGACCCAGTACTTC; CDR3aa: CASSFSALETQYF
d_gene: TRBD2; abundance: -; j_gene: TRBJ2-7; v_gene: TRBV7-9; CDR3nt: TGTGCCAGCAGCTTAGGGCTAGCGGGGGGCGAGCAGTACTTC; CDR3aa: CASSLGLAGGEQYF
d_gene: -; abundance: -; j_gene: TRBJ1-3; v_gene: TRBV10-3; CDR3nt: TGTGCCATCAGTGAGTCTCGCCGGCTCTCTGGAAACACCATATATTTT; CDR3aa: CAISESRRLSGNTIYF
d_gene: TRBD1; abundance: -; j_gene: TRBJ2-7; v_gene: TRBV5-5; CDR3nt: TGTGCCAGCAGCCGACAGGGGACCTACGAGCAGTACTTC; CDR3aa: CASSRQGTYEQYF
d_gene: TRBD1; abundance: -; j_gene: TRBJ2-4; v_gene: TRBV14; CDR3nt: TGTGCCAGCAGCCAAGGAAAGGACAGGGCGTACTTC; CDR3aa: CASSQGKDRAYF
d_gene: -; abundance: -; j_gene: TRBJ1-2; v_gene: TRBV2; CDR3nt: TGTGCCAGCAGTGAAGCAGCTAACTATGGCTACACCTTC; CDR3aa: CASSEAANYGYTF
d_gene: -; abundance: -; j_gene: TRBJ2-5; v_gene: TRBV20-1; CDR3nt: TGCAGTGCTGGGGCTGGGGAGACCCAGTACTTC; CDR3aa: CSAGAGETQYF
d_gene: TRBD1; abundance: -; j_gene: TRBJ1-3; v_gene: TRBV7-6; CDR3nt: TGTGCCAGCAGCCGCCGGGACAGGGGAAACACCATATATTTT; CDR3aa: CASSRRDRGNTIYF
d_gene: -; abundance: -; j_gene: TRBJ2-5; v_gene: TRBV6-6; CDR3nt: TGTGCCAGCAGTTCCAGGGGGGGCGAAGAGACCCAGTACTTC; CDR3aa: CASSSRGGEETQYF
d_gene: -; abundance: -; j_gene: TRBJ1-2; v_gene: TRBV28; CDR3nt: TGTGCCAGCAGTTTGGACTACCTGGGTGGACATGGCTACACCTTC; CDR3aa: CASSLDYLGGHGYTF
d_gene: -; abundance: -; j_gene: TRBJ2-3; v_gene: TRBV10-1; CDR3nt: TGCGCCAGCAGTGAGGGGGGCCCGGATACGCAGTATTTT; CDR3aa: CASSEGGPDTQYF
d_gene: TRBD1; abundance: -; j_gene: TRBJ2-3; v_gene: TRBV11-3; CDR3nt: TGTGCCAGCAGCTTAGGGTACCAGGGGGCCACAGATACGCAGTATTTT; CDR3aa: CASSLGYQGATDTQYF
d_gene: -; abundance: -; j_gene: TRBJ2-7; v_gene: TRBV7-3; CDR3nt: TGTGCCAGCAGCTTCGGAAGAACGTACGAGCAGTACTTC; CDR3aa: CASSFGRTYEQYF
d_gene: TRBD1; abundance: -; j_gene: TRBJ2-7; v_gene: TRBV29-1; CDR3nt: TGCAGCGTTACCGGGACAGGGAACTACGAGCAGTACTTC; CDR3aa: CSVTGTGNYEQYF
d_gene: TRBD1; abundance: -; j_gene: TRBJ2-7; v_gene: TRBV5-1; CDR3nt: TGCGCCAGCAGCTCCCAGGACAGGGCCGAGCAGTACTTC; CDR3aa: CASSSQDRAEQYF
d_gene: -; abundance: -; j_gene: TRBJ2-1; v_gene: TRBV7-6; CDR3nt: TGTGCCAGCAGTTTTGGACAGCCCAATGAGCAGTTCTTC; CDR3aa: CASSFGQPNEQFF
d_gene: -; abundance: -; j_gene: TRBJ2-2; v_gene: TRBV6-4; CDR3nt: TGTGCCAGCAGCTTGGACGGAGCCGGGGAGCTGTTTTTT; CDR3aa: CASSLDGAGELFF
d_gene: -; abundance: -; j_gene: TRBJ2-7; v_gene: TRBV14; CDR3nt: TGTGCCAGCAGCCAACTTCAGGGATACGAGCAGTACTTC; CDR3aa: CASSQLQGYEQYF
d_gene: -; abundance: -; j_gene: TRBJ1-2; v_gene: TRBV11-2; CDR3nt: TGTGCCAGCAGCTTAGAAGGGTTATTACGCGGAGGGGTGGATGGCTACACCTTC; CDR3aa: CASSLEGLLRGGVDGYTF
d_gene: -; abundance: -; j_gene: TRBJ1-2; v_gene: TRBV19; CDR3nt: TGTGCCAGTAGTATTTCGGGGGAATGGAATGGCTACACCTTC; CDR3aa: CASSISGEWNGYTF
d_gene: TRBD2; abundance: -; j_gene: TRBJ2-5; v_gene: TRBV4-1; CDR3nt: TGCGCCAGCAGCCCGGGACTAGCAGAGACCCAGTACTTC; CDR3aa: CASSPGLAETQYF
d_gene: -; abundance: once; j_gene: TRBJ1-3; v_gene: TRBV4-3; CDR3nt: TGCGCCAGCAGCCAAGATATGGGCTACTCTGGAAACACCATATATTTT; CDR3aa: CASSQDMGYSGNTIYF
d_gene: TRBD2; abundance: -; j_gene: TRBJ2-3; v_gene: TRBV18; CDR3nt: TGTGCCAGCTCACGTCAAGCGGGACGGGGCACAGATACGCAGTATTTT; CDR3aa: CASSRQAGRGTDTQYF
d_gene: TRBD2; abundance: -; j_gene: TRBJ2-5; v_gene: TRBV27; CDR3nt: TGTGCCAGCAGCCAAACCACTAGCGGGATATACGTAGAGACCCAGTACTTC; CDR3aa: CASSQTTSGIYVETQYF
d_gene: -; abundance: -; j_gene: TRBJ1-2; v_gene: TRBV30; CDR3nt: TGTGCCTGGAGCGGACCGCACTATGGCTACACCTTC; CDR3aa: CAWSGPHYGYTF
d_gene: -; abundance: -; j_gene: TRBJ2-5; v_gene: TRBV29-1; CDR3nt: TGCAGCTCCGGGACATCAGAGACCCAGTACTTC; CDR3aa: CSSGTSETQYF
d_gene: -; abundance: few; j_gene: TRBJ2-2; v_gene: TRBV5-1; CDR3nt: TGCGCCAGCAGCTTTTGGATCAACACCGGGGAGCTGTTTTTT; CDR3aa: CASSFWINTGELFF
d_gene: -; abundance: -; j_gene: TRBJ2-7; v_gene: TRBV29-1; CDR3nt: TGCAGCGTTGAAGGCCGCGGGCCAGGGAAAAACTACGAGCAGTACTTC; CDR3aa: CSVEGRGPGKNYEQYF
d_gene: -; abundance: -; j_gene: TRBJ2-7; v_gene: TRBV7-2; CDR3nt: TGTGCCAGCAGCTTGGGCCCGCAACTAAGCCGTTCCTACGAGCAGTACTTC; CDR3aa: CASSLGPQLSRSYEQYF
d_gene: -; abundance: few; j_gene: TRBJ2-5; v_gene: TRBV7-2; CDR3nt: TGTGCCAGCAGCTCCTTTACGCAAGAGACCCAGTACTTC; CDR3aa: CASSSFTQETQYF
d_gene: -; abundance: -; j_gene: TRBJ2-2; v_gene: TRBV30; CDR3nt: TGTGCCTGGAAGAATCTAGGACTCCCCACCGGGGAGCTGTTTTTT; CDR3aa: CAWKNLGLPTGELFF
d_gene: -; abundance: -; j_gene: TRBJ2-5; v_gene: TRBV19; CDR3nt: TGTGCCAGTAGTATAGGGAGGGGGTTGGGAGAGACCCAGTACTTC; CDR3aa: CASSIGRGLGETQYF
d_gene: -; abundance: -; j_gene: TRBJ2-5; v_gene: TRBV7-2; CDR3nt: TGTGCCAGCAGCTTAGCCCTCCAAGAGACCCAGTACTTC; CDR3aa: CASSLALQETQYF
d_gene: TRBD1; abundance: once; j_gene: TRBJ2-7; v_gene: TRBV6-1; CDR3nt: TGTGCCACCCTACACTGGGACAGCTACGAGCAGTACTTC; CDR3aa: CATLHWDSYEQYF
d_gene: -; abundance: -; j_gene: TRBJ2-7; v_gene: TRBV28; CDR3nt: TGTGCCAGCACCGCGGCCGGGGGAGAGCAGTACTTC; CDR3aa: CASTAAGGEQYF
d_gene: -; abundance: -; j_gene: TRBJ1-3; v_gene: TRBV11-2; CDR3nt: TGTGCCAGCAGCCCCTGGACGGGACACCGGGGCACCATATATTTT; CDR3aa: CASSPWTGHRGTIYF
d_gene: -; abundance: once; j_gene: TRBJ1-3; v_gene: TRBV11-2; CDR3nt: TGTGCCAGCAGCTTAGTAAGGGCCTCTGGAAACACCATATATTTT; CDR3aa: CASSLVRASGNTIYF
d_gene: -; abundance: -; j_gene: TRBJ1-2; v_gene: TRBV19; CDR3nt: TGTGCCAGTAGTATAACCCAGGGCGTCTACTATGGCTACACCTTC; CDR3aa: CASSITQGVYYGYTF